The 30 T cell receptor beta chains in this list originate from one sample, sequenced in a study of blood T cell repertoires in COVID-19. Assay: immunoSEQ multiplex PCR; the TCRdb copy retains only in-frame clones and omits some. The profile shows approximately 350,000 clones, 75% to 90% of them singletons. The sequencing sample was made of PBMCs or T cells enriched from blood (not recorded which). The receptors stem from a woman between 45 and 65 years old who had recovered from COVID-19.

This chain uses TRBV20-1 with TRBJ2-3; D ambiguous. The germline V gene has CDR1 DFQATT and CDR2 SNEGSKA (reference sequence). The CDR3 sequence is 11 residues long. V dropped 6 bases and J dropped 6 bases, with 10 bases sitting between them. CDR3 loop: CSAPLGDTQYF. The CDR3 DNA reads as TGCAGTGCGCCTCTCGGGGATACGCAGTATTTT.

The chain is built from TRBV2 and TRBJ1-2; the D gene is possibly TRBD1 (5 bases). CDR1 is SNHLY, CDR2 FYNNEI, per germline. Trimming stripped 2 bases from V and 4 bases from J, with 11 bases between. There are 14 residues in the CDR3. The DNA of the CDR3 is TGTGCCAGCAGTGAAAGGGGTATCGGCTATGGCTACACCTTC. As protein: CASSERGIGYGYTF.

The table lists this clone with a count of one. CDR3 bases: TGTGCCAGCAGAGGGACTAGCGGGTATTCCTACAATGAGCAGTTCTTC. This gives the protein CASRGTSGYSYNEQFF. The chain links TRBV27 to TRBJ2-1, with TRBD2 identical over 12 bases. Germline V gene sequence: CDR1 MNHEY, CDR2 SMNVEV (reference sequence). This CDR3 is built from 16 residues. After removal of 6 bases from V and 1 base from J, the junction contained 4 bases not matched to a gene.

The chain uses TRBV5-8 and TRBJ1-2, with TRBD1 matching over 7 bases. Looked up from germline, CDR1 is SGHTS and CDR2 is YDEGEE. The CDR3 contains 11 residues. Trimming removed 9 bases from V and 6 bases from J; junction bases left unmatched: 5. Here the CDR3 reads CAKQGSDGYTF. The DNA for the CDR3 is TGTGCCAAACAGGGGAGTGATGGCTACACCTTC.

The chain's CDR3 is CASSSLAGVGYNEQFF. The CDR3 region has the DNA TGTGCCAGCAGTTCCCTAGCGGGAGTCGGGTACAATGAGCAGTTCTTC. The chain couples TRBV27 to TRBJ2-1; 10 nucleotides match TRBD2. J gave up 4 bases and V 4 bases, and 7 bases lay outside the gene matches. The CDR3 length is 16 residues. CDR1 is MNHEY and CDR2 is SMNVEV in the germline V gene (reference sequence).

The chain carries TRBV4-1 and TRBJ2-1, with 7 bases that match TRBD2. V dropped 2 bases and J dropped 8; count of bases not matched to a gene: 15. Germline CDR1 is MGHRA and CDR2 is YSYEKL. This CDR3 region has 17 residues. Here the CDR3 reads CASSQTPGGAGPHEQFF. CDR3 DNA: TGCGCCAGCAGCCAAACCCCCGGCGGAGCGGGACCCCATGAGCAGTTCTTC.

This clone was detected only a few times. The rearrangement uses TRBV7-3 and TRBJ1-3, with 7 bases aligning to TRBD1. The CDR3 runs 15 residues. Trimming took 5 bases from V and 2 from J; bases not matched to a gene: 6. Germline CDR1 reads SGHTA; CDR2 reads FQGTGA. CDR3 bases: TGTGCCAGCAGCATCACAGGGGACCCTGGAAACACCATATATTTT. This codes for CASSITGDPGNTIYF. The variable domain in full, with the rest retrieved from reference TRBV7-3 and TRBJ1-3, is GAGVSQTPSNKVTEKGKYVELRCDPISGHTALYWYRQSLGQGPEFLIYFQGTGAADDSGLPNDRFFAVRPEGSVSTLKIQRTERGDSAVYLCASSITGDPGNTIYFGEGSWLTVV.

V gene TRBV6-5 combines with J gene TRBJ1-3; D uncertain. CDR1 is MNHEY, CDR2 SVGAGI, per germline. Deletions cut 6 bases from V and 0 bases from J, with 12 bases between. This CDR3 is 15 amino acids long. The CDR3 sequence: CASRQIRNSGNTIYF. In nucleotides, the CDR3 is TGTGCCAGCAGACAAATCAGGAACTCTGGAAACACCATATATTTT.

This chain uses TRBV11-2 with TRBJ2-7, with a weak D call TRBD2 (5 bases). This CDR3 has 13 amino acids. From germline, CDR1 is SGHAT and CDR2 FQNNGV. The V end was cut by 5 bases, the J end by 4 bases, with 12 bases between. In DNA, the CDR3 is TGTGCCAGCAGCCACCCGGACTCTTACGAGCAGTACTTC. This codes for CASSHPDSYEQYF. Combining the CDR3 with reference TRBV11-2 and TRBJ2-7 gives the whole variable domain EAGVAQSPRYKIIEKRQSVAFWCNPISGHATLYWYQQILGQGPKLLIQFQNNGVVDDSQLPKDRFSAERLKGVDSTLKIQPAKLEDSAVYLCASSHPDSYEQYFGPGTRLTVT.

This clone has only a few counts. The chain combines TRBV9 with TRBJ1-1; no clear D gene. Germline assignment: CDR1 SGDLS and CDR2 YYNGEE. The CDR3 sequence is 13 residues long. V lost 0 bases to trimming and J lost 1 base, with 4 bases between them. CDR3 sequence (DNA): TGTGCCAGCAGCGTAGCTCCGAACACTGAAGCTTTCTTT. Translated: CASSVAPNTEAFF. Based on the CDR3 plus reference TRBV9 and TRBJ1-1, the full variable domain is DSGVTQTPKHLITATGQRVTLRCSPRSGDLSVYWYQQSLDQGLQFLIQYYNGEERAKGNILERFSAQQFPDLHSELNLSSLELGDSALYFCASSVAPNTEAFFGQGTRLTVV.

The chain links TRBV14 to TRBJ2-5; D call uncertain. This CDR3 is 12 amino acids long. The V gene's germline CDR1 is SGHDN and CDR2 FVKESK. V gave up 2 bases and J gave up 6 bases, with 7 bases separating them. CDR3 bases: TGTGCCAGCAGCCAACTAGGAAAGACCCAGTACTTC. It codes for CASSQLGKTQYF. Based on the CDR3 plus reference TRBV14 and TRBJ2-5, the full variable domain is EAGVTQFPSHSVIEKGQTVTLRCDPISGHDNLYWYRRVMGKEIKFLLHFVKESKQDESGMPNNRFLAERTGGTYSTLKVQPAELEDSGVYFCASSQLGKTQYFGPGTRLLVL.

The chain couples TRBV5-1 to TRBJ2-5; D not resolved. There are 14 residues in the CDR3. In germline, CDR1 is SGHRS, CDR2 YFSETQ. Trimming removed 3 bases from V and 7 bases from J, with 16 bases in between. The CDR3 region has the DNA TGCGCCAGCAGCTCCCCCGACACTTTTTGGACCCAGTACTTC. This gives the protein CASSSPDTFWTQYF.

The V and J genes are TRBV11-2 and TRBJ1-2; a weak D match, TRBD1 (5 bases). CDR3 length equals 13 residues. V was cut by 5 bases and J by 4 bases, with 11 bases left in between. Germline CDR1 and CDR2: SGHAT and FQNNGV. The CDR3 DNA is TGTGCCAGCAGCGAGACAGCAATCTATGGCTACACCTTC. Protein product: CASSETAIYGYTF.

This clone has a handful of counts. The J gene is TRBJ1-1, the V gene TRBV25-1, with 8 positions matching TRBD1. The germline gives CDR1 MGHDK, CDR2 SYGVNS. The CDR3 sequence is 15 residues long. V trimming: 1 base; J trimming: 6 bases; junction bases outside the gene matches: 7. The CDR3 region has the DNA TGTGCCAGCAGTGAATCCAGGGGGCCGGGCGCTGAAGCTTTCTTT. Residues: CASSESRGPGAEAFF.

This clone was seen more than once but under ten times. The gene calls are TRBV11-3 and TRBJ1-5; no definite D call. V gave up 0 bases and J gave up 2 bases, with 2 bases separating them. The CDR3 totals 13 residues. Germline V gene lookup returns CDR1 SGHNT and CDR2 YENEEA. The CDR3, as DNA: TGTGCCAGCAGCTTAGACGGCAATCAGCCCCAGCATTTT. It specifies CASSLDGNQPQHF.

The gene calls are TRBV18 and TRBJ2-3, with D possibly TRBD2 on 7 matching bases. With 3 bases removed from V and 5 bases from J, the gap between germline ends came to 27 bases. This CDR3 is built from 19 residues. Looked up from germline, CDR1 is KGHSH and CDR2 is LQKENI. The CDR3 DNA reads as TGTGCCAGCTCACCCGTGCAGCTGGCTAGCGGCAGCAGGGGAGATACGCAGTATTTT. Protein: CASSPVQLASGSRGDTQYF.

This sequence joins TRBV6-5 and TRBJ2-7; 8 nucleotides match TRBD1. Germline CDR1 reads MNHEY; CDR2 reads SVGAGI. Trimming took 8 bases from V and 5 from J; bases not matched to a gene: 14. The CDR3 is made up of 15 amino acids. The chain's CDR3 is CASGPRDRLVHEQYF. The CDR3 DNA follows: TGTGCCAGCGGGCCTCGGGACAGGTTAGTCCACGAGCAGTACTTC.

This clone showed up just once. As DNA, the CDR3 is TGCGCCAGCAGCTTGACCGGGACAGGGGGCGCGAACACTGAAGCTTTCTTT. Translating gives CASSLTGTGGANTEAFF. The chain recombines TRBV5-1 with TRBJ1-1; 12 bases align to TRBD1. Germline V CDR1 and CDR2: SGHRS, YFSETQ. This CDR3 contains 17 residues. V lost 1 base, J lost 1 base, and 5 bases stayed unmatched.

The chain recombines TRBV27 with TRBJ2-5; D is uncertain. The germline CDR1 and CDR2 sequences are MNHEY and SMNVEV (reference sequence). This CDR3 comprises 14 residues. Trimming cost V 3 bases and J 4 bases, with 12 bases left between them. Here the CDR3 reads CASSFRGIGETQYF. The CDR3 DNA is TGTGCCAGCAGTTTCCGCGGAATCGGAGAGACCCAGTACTTC.

The chain combines TRBV10-3 with TRBJ2-3; 10 nucleotides align to TRBD2. The V gene end was trimmed by 10 bases and the J gene end by 5 bases; junction bases not matched to a gene: 9. In germline, CDR1 is ENHRY, CDR2 SYGVKD. The CDR3 runs to 14 residues. CDR3 residues: CATSGASGGDTQYF. The CDR3 DNA follows: TGTGCCACCAGCGGGGCTAGCGGGGGAGATACGCAGTATTTT.

The chain joins TRBV18 to TRBJ1-4, with 9 bases matching TRBD1. CDR3 length equals 15 residues. V lost 3 bases and J lost 4; bases outside the gene matches: 3. Germline-derived CDR1 and CDR2 are KGHSH and LQKENI. This chain's CDR3 is CASSPPGQGNEKLFF. The CDR3, as DNA: TGTGCCAGCTCACCTCCGGGACAGGGTAATGAAAAACTGTTTTTT.

J is TRBJ1-3 and V is TRBV18; D is ambiguous. CDR3 length equals 13 residues. Germline CDR1 and CDR2: KGHSH and LQKENI. V gave up 3 bases and J gave up 3 bases, with 6 bases separating them. This CDR3 reads CASSPTYGNTIYF. The CDR3 DNA reads as TGTGCCAGCTCACCGACATATGGAAACACCATATATTTT.

The chain carries TRBV7-3 and TRBJ2-3; 13 bases are shared with TRBD2. CDR3 size: 19 residues. Germline trimming cut 3 bases from V and 2 bases from J; bases unmatched to any gene: 11. Germline V gives CDR1 SGHTA, CDR2 FQGTGA. The CDR3 loop is CASSLKGRGLAGHTDTQYF. The CDR3 bases are TGTGCCAGCAGCTTGAAGGGTCGGGGACTAGCGGGGCACACAGATACGCAGTATTTT.

This sequence joins TRBV11-2 and TRBJ1-1; D possibly corresponds to TRBD1 (5 bases). V dropped 6 bases and J dropped 5 bases, with 19 bases sitting between them. The CDR3 has 15 amino acids. CDR1 and CDR2 (germline): SGHAT, FQNNGV. The CDR3 reads CASSLKHWGGTEAFF. In nucleotides, the CDR3 is TGTGCCAGCAGTTTAAAGCATTGGGGGGGAACTGAAGCTTTCTTT. The whole variable domain, filled in from reference TRBV11-2 and TRBJ1-1, reads EAGVAQSPRYKIIEKRQSVAFWCNPISGHATLYWYQQILGQGPKLLIQFQNNGVVDDSQLPKDRFSAERLKGVDSTLKIQPAKLEDSAVYLCASSLKHWGGTEAFFGQGTRLTVV.

V usage is TRBV7-9 and J usage is TRBJ2-3, with D maybe TRBD2 (5 bases). Trimming stripped 0 bases from V and 3 bases from J, with 13 bases between. CDR3 size: 16 residues. The germline V gene has CDR1 SEHNR and CDR2 FQNEAQ (reference sequence). DNA of the CDR3: TGTGCCAGCAGCTTAGCGGGGAGTTCACGAACAGATACGCAGTATTTT. It is translated as CASSLAGSSRTDTQYF.

The V call is TRBV19, the J call TRBJ2-1, with D perhaps TRBD2 (7 bases). CDR1 is LNHDA, CDR2 SQIVND, per germline (reference sequence). CDR3 length: 18 amino acids. V lost 1 base, J lost 2 bases, and 18 bases lay in between. For the CDR3, the DNA is TGTGCCAGTAGTATAGTGGTGGGCGGGGGCCCTCCCTACAATGAGCAGTTCTTC. Translating it yields CASSIVVGGGPPYNEQFF.

The J gene is TRBJ1-2, the V gene TRBV7-9; no clear D. Germline CDR1 and CDR2: SEHNR and FQNEAQ (reference sequence). This CDR3 has 16 amino acids. V gave up 5 bases and J gave up 5 bases, with 21 bases separating them. The CDR3 bases are TGTGCCAGCAGCCCCTGGGAGATTCCACAAATGTATGGCTACACCTTC. Its translation is CASSPWEIPQMYGYTF.

The chain is built from TRBV27 and TRBJ1-6, with D possibly being TRBD1 (6 bases). V lost 6 bases to trimming and J lost 0 bases, with 18 bases between them. The V gene's germline CDR1 is MNHEY and CDR2 SMNVEV (reference sequence). The CDR3 length is 18 residues. The CDR3 DNA follows: TGTGCCAGCAGCCGCGCCGGGGGGCGAGGCTCCTATAATTCACCCCTCCACTTT. This translates into CASSRAGGRGSYNSPLHF.

This clone was seen more than once but under ten times. V is TRBV27 and J is TRBJ2-7; D might be TRBD2 (6 bases). CDR1 is MNHEY and CDR2 is SMNVEV in the germline V gene (reference sequence). CDR3 length: 17 amino acids. V lost 3 bases, J lost 0 bases, and 18 bases lay in between. The CDR3 bases are TGTGCCAGCAGTTTTTTTCCCCCCAGCGGGCGCTCCTACGAGCAGTACTTC. It specifies CASSFFPPSGRSYEQYF.

The genes are TRBV30 and TRBJ1-5; weak D call: TRBD1 (5 bases). The CDR3 is made up of 13 amino acids. From germline, CDR1 is GTSNPN and CDR2 SVGIG (reference sequence). Trimming took 2 bases from V and 5 from J, leaving 10 bases between them. DNA of the CDR3: TGTGCCTGGAGTCAGGGTTGGGATCAGCCCCAGCATTTT. It is translated as CAWSQGWDQPQHF.